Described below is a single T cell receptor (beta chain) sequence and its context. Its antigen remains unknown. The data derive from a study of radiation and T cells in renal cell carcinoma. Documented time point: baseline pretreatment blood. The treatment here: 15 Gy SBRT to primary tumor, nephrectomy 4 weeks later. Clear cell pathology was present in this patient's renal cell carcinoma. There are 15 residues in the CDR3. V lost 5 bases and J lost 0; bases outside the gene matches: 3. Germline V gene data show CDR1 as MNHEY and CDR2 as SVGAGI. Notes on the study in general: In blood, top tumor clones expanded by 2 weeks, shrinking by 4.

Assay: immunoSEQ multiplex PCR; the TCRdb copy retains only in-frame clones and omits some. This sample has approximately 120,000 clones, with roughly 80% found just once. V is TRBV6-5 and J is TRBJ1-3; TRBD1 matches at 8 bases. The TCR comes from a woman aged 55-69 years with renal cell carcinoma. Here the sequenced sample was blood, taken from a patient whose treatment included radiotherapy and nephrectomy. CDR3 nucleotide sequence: TGTGCCAGCAGTAACAGGGGGTTCTCTGGAAACACCATATATTTT. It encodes CASSNRGFSGNTIYF.